These 10 T cell receptor beta chains came from one sample sequenced in a study (dated by TCRdb to about 2015). Receptors were amplified or captured by 5' RACE. This sample was sequenced with an Illumina MiSeq. The raw public reads went through TCRdb reprocessing: fastp at Q25, MiXCR clone calling, in-frame beta chains kept. Records with the same CDR3 protein are collapsed into one entry carrying the most frequent genes and DNA. Within this sample are approximately 6,300 distinct CDR3 sequences, with roughly 71% of them counted one time only. The ten largest clones capture around 4% of the sample. Material: memory CD4+ T cells sorted from a lymph node. The cell subset or site label, as the study defines it: memory CD4+ T cells, CD4+CD45RO+CD25-. The receptors here all came from a female donor with breast cancer.

This clonotype was counted only a few times. This chain joins TRBV20-1 and TRBJ1-2, with a weak D call TRBD1 (5 bases). CDR1 is DFQATT, CDR2 SNEGSKA, per germline (reference sequence). Trimming took off 3 bases at V and 2 bases at J, with 10 bases between the two ends. The CDR3 has 13 residues. CDR3 DNA: TGCAGTGCTAGCCTCCGGGACAACTATGGCTACACCTTC. Protein: CSASLRDNYGYTF.

This sequence joins TRBV4-1 and TRBJ2-3; D may be TRBD2 (5 bases). This CDR3 region has 14 residues. Germline V lookup: CDR1 MGHRA, CDR2 YSYEKL. V lost 4 bases to trimming and J lost 0 bases, with 8 bases between them. CDR3 in amino acids: CASSLRASTDTQYF. The CDR3 region has the DNA TGCGCCAGCAGCCTGAGGGCGAGCACAGATACGCAGTATTTT.

The genes are TRBV20-1 and TRBJ2-3; TRBD2 matches at 8 bases. The CDR3 spans 14 residues. CDR1 DFQATT and CDR2 SNEGSKA come from the germline V gene (reference sequence). After removal of 1 base from V and 2 bases from J, the junction contained 2 bases not matched to a gene. Written as DNA, the CDR3 is TGCAGTGCTAGAGCGGGAGGGATCACAGATACGCAGTATTTT. It specifies CSARAGGITDTQYF.

In its sample, this clonotype was seen a few times. This chain connects TRBV5-1 to TRBJ2-5; 9 bases map to TRBD1. The CDR3 is 13 residues long. Trimming cost V 4 bases and J 6 bases; bases outside gene matches: 4. Germline V lookup: CDR1 SGHRS, CDR2 YFSETQ. CDR3 DNA: TGCGCCAGCAGCCCCGGACAGGGGAAGACCCAGTACTTC. Translating it yields CASSPGQGKTQYF.

In nucleotides, the CDR3 is TGTGCCAGCAGCTCGGACGAGGGGACCCAGTACTTC. Translating gives CASSSDEGTQYF. V gene TRBV13 combines with J gene TRBJ2-5, with TRBD2 as a possible D gene (5 bases). The CDR3 is made up of 12 amino acids. The germline V and J ends were trimmed by 4 bases and 7 bases, with 10 bases remaining between them. CDR1 is PRHDT and CDR2 is FYEKMQ in the germline V gene (reference sequence).

The chain has TRBV20-1 and TRBJ2-7, with D possibly matching TRBD2 (6 bases). Trimming shortened V by 3 bases and J by 7 bases, and 16 bases separated the two germline ends. Germline assignment: CDR1 DFQATT and CDR2 SNEGSKA (reference sequence). The CDR3 covers 13 residues. The CDR3 DNA follows: TGCAGTGCTAGGGGCGAACGGGAGAGAGAGCAGTACTTC. Its protein is CSARGEREREQYF.

J is TRBJ2-1 and V is TRBV4-1, with 7 bases identical to TRBD1. The CDR3 is made up of 15 amino acids. V lost 4 bases and J lost 4; bases outside the gene matches: 7. The germline gives CDR1 MGHRA, CDR2 YSYEKL. The CDR3 loop reads CASSPQGVGYNEQFF. The CDR3 DNA is TGCGCCAGCAGCCCCCAGGGGGTTGGGTACAATGAGCAGTTCTTC.

The genes are TRBV10-1 and TRBJ2-3, with TRBD2 identical over 8 bases. V lost 0 bases to trimming and J lost 5 bases; unmatched junction nucleotides: 7. CDR3 length: 16 amino acids. Per the germline V gene, CDR1 is WNHNN and CDR2 is SYGVQD (reference sequence). The CDR3 coding sequence is TGCGCCAGCAGTGAGTCCGCGGGGGGCGGGGGAGATACGCAGTATTTT. It encodes CASSESAGGGGDTQYF.

V and J are TRBV20-1 and TRBJ1-1, with D hard to call. V was clipped by 1 base and J by 5 bases, with 8 bases between them. Germline CDR1 is DFQATT and CDR2 is SNEGSKA (reference sequence). The CDR3 has 12 residues. DNA of the CDR3: TGCAGTGCTAGAGGGCTTGGGACTGAAGCTTTCTTT. Amino acid sequence: CSARGLGTEAFF.

The chain uses TRBV14 and TRBJ1-1; no clear D. The CDR3 is 12 amino acids. Germline V lookup: CDR1 SGHDN, CDR2 FVKESK. V gave up 0 bases and J gave up 6 bases, with 5 bases separating them. The CDR3 DNA is TGTGCCAGCAGCCAAGATCGAGCTGAAGCTTTCTTT. Translated, it gives CASSQDRAEAFF. Full variable domain (remainder filled in from reference TRBV14 and TRBJ1-1): EAGVTQFPSHSVIEKGQTVTLRCDPISGHDNLYWYRRVMGKEIKFLLHFVKESKQDESGMPNNRFLAERTGGTYSTLKVQPAELEDSGVYFCASSQDRAEAFFGQGTRLTVV.